Sequencing of this T cell receptor beta chain was carried out in a study of human T cells and chemical hapten exposure. Time point indicated: pre-sensitization, week 0. Specified treatment: therapeutic diphenylcyclopropenone sensitization with weekly scalp DPC. TCRdb re-called the RACE reads with MiXCR, one entry per CDR3 protein. The sample includes 250,000 or so distinct CDR3 sequences, about 7.7% of them seen just once. The CDR3 loop spans 14 amino acids. Looked up from germline, CDR1 is SGHVS and CDR2 is FQNEAQ. With 2 bases removed from V and 6 bases from J, the gap between germline ends came to 10 bases.

V gene TRBV7-8 combines with J gene TRBJ2-2; a weak D match, TRBD1 (7 bases). The TCR comes from a man aged 18 to 29 with alopecia areata. Some clones in this sample may be carry-over from other donors' samples. The source was whole blood, collected in connection with sensitization to the hapten diphenylcyclopropenone (DPC). CDR3 loop: CASSLQGDSGELFF. Here the CDR3 DNA reads TGTGCCAGCAGCTTACAGGGGGACTCCGGGGAGCTGTTTTTT.